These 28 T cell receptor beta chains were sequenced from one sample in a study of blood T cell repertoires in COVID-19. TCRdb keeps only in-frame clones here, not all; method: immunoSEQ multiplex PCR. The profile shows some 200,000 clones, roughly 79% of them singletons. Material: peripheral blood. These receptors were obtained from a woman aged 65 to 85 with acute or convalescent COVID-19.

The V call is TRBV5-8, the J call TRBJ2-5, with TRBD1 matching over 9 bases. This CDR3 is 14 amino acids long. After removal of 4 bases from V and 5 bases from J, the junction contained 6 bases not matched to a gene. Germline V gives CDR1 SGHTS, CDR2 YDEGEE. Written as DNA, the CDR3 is TGTGCCAGCAGCCCCCACAGGGGGCGCGAGACCCAGTACTTC. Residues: CASSPHRGRETQYF.

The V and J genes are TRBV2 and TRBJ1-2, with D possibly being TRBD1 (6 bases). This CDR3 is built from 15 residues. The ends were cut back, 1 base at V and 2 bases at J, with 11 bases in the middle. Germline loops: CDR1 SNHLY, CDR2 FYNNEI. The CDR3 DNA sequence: TGTGCCAGCAGTGAAGTAGGGGGAACGAACTATGGCTACACCTTC. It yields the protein CASSEVGGTNYGYTF.

CDR3 sequence (DNA): TGTGCCAGTAGCATCCAGGTTGGGGGGGGCAGTCAGCCCCAGCATTTT. Translated: CASSIQVGGGSQPQHF. This chain joins TRBV19 and TRBJ1-5; possible D gene TRBD1, 6 bases. CDR1 and CDR2 from the germline V gene are LNHDA and SQIVND (reference sequence). V was trimmed by 6 bases and J by 6 bases, leaving 21 bases between them. The CDR3 is 16 amino acids.

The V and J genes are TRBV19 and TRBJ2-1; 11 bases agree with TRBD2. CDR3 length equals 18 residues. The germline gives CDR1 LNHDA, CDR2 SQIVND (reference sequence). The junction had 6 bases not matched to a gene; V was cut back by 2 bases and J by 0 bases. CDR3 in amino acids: CASSIKLAGANSYNEQFF. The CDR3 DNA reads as TGTGCCAGTAGTATAAAACTAGCGGGAGCCAACTCCTACAATGAGCAGTTCTTC.

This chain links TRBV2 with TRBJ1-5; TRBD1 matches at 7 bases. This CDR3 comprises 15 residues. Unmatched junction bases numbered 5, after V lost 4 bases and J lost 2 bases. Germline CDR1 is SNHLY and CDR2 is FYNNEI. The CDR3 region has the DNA TGTGCCAGCAGTGGGACAGGCGCAGGCAATCAGCCCCAGCATTTT. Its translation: CASSGTGAGNQPQHF.

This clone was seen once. As DNA, the CDR3 is TGCGCCAGCAGTCTAGACAGAGCCCAAGAGACCCAGTACTTC. As protein: CASSLDRAQETQYF. This chain links TRBV5-1 with TRBJ2-5; possibly TRBD1 for D (5 bases). The CDR3 totals 14 residues. Trimming pared 5 bases from V and 1 base from J, leaving 12 bases between. CDR1 and CDR2 (germline): SGHRS, YFSETQ.

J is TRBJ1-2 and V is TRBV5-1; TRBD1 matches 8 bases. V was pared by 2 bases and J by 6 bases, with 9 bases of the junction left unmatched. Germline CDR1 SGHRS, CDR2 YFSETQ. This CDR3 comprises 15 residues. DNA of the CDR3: TGCGCCAGCAGCTTCCAAACCTCAGGGGGCGATGGCTACACCTTC. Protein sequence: CASSFQTSGGDGYTF.

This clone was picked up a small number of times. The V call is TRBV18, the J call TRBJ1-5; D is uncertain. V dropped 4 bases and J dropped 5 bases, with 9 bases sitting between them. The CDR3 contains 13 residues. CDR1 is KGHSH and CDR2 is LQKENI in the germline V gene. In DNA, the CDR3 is TGTGCCAGCTCACGCACAGAAGATCAGCCCCAGCATTTT. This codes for CASSRTEDQPQHF.

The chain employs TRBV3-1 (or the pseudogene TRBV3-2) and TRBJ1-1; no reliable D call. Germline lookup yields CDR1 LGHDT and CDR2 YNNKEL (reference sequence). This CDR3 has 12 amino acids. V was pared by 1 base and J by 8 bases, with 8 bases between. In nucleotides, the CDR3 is TGTGCCAGCAGCCAAGTTACGGGGGAAGCTTTCTTT. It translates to CASSQVTGEAFF.

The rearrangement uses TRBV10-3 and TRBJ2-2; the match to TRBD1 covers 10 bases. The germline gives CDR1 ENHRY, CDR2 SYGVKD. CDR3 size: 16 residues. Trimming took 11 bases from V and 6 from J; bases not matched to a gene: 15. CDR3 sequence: CAARGGTGVSAGELFF. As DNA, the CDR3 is TGTGCCGCAAGAGGAGGGACAGGGGTATCGGCCGGGGAGCTGTTTTTT.

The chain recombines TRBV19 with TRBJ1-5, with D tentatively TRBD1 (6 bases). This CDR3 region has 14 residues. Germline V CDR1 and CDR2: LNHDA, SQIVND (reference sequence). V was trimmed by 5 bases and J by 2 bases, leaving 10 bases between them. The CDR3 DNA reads TGTGCCAGTAGTTGGGGGCGGGGCAATCAGCCCCAGCATTTT. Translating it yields CASSWGRGNQPQHF.

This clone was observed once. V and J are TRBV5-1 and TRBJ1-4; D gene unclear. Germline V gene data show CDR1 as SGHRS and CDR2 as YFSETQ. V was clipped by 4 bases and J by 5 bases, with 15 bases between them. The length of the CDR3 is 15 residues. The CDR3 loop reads CASSPVGVFNEKLFF. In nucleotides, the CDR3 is TGCGCCAGCAGCCCGGTGGGAGTTTTCAATGAAAAACTGTTTTTT.

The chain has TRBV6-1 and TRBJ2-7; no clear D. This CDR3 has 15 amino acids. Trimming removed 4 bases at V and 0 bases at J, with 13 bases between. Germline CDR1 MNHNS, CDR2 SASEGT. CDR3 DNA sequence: TGTGCCAGCAGTGGAGCTGCCGGGTACTCCTACGAGCAGTACTTC. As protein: CASSGAAGYSYEQYF.

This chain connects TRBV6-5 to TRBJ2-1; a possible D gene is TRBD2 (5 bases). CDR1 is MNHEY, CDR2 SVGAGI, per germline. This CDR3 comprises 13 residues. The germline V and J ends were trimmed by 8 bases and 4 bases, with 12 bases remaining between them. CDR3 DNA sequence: TGTGCCAGCCCACCAGAGGGATACAATGAGCAGTTCTTC. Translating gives CASPPEGYNEQFF.

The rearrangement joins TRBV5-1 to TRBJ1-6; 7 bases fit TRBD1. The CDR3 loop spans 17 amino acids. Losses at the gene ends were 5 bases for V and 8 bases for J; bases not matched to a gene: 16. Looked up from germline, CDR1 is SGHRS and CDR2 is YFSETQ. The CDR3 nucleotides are TGCGCCAGCAGTTGGAGTTCGAACAGGGGAACTGATTCACCCCTCCACTTT. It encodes CASSWSSNRGTDSPLHF.

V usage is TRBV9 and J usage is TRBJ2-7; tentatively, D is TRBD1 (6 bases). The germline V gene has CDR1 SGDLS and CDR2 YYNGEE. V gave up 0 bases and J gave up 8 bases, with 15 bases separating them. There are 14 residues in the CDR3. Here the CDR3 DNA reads TGTGCCAGCAGCGTAGGCACAGGGAAAGGGAAGCAGTACTTC. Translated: CASSVGTGKGKQYF.

CDR3: CASNRQGREETQYF. The CDR3 region has the DNA TGTGCCAGCAATAGACAGGGGCGGGAAGAGACCCAGTACTTC. The chain links TRBV2 to TRBJ2-5, with 8 bases aligning to TRBD1. CDR3 length equals 14 residues. The V segment lost 7 bases and the J segment 3 bases; nucleotides outside the gene matches: 7. Per germline, CDR1 SNHLY and CDR2 FYNNEI.

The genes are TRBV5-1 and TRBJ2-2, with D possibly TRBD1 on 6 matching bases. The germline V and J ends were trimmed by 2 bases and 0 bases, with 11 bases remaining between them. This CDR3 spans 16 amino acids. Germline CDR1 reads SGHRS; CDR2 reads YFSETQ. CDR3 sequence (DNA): TGCGCCAGCAGCTTTCAGGGGCGCGCGAACACCGGGGAGCTGTTTTTT. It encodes CASSFQGRANTGELFF.

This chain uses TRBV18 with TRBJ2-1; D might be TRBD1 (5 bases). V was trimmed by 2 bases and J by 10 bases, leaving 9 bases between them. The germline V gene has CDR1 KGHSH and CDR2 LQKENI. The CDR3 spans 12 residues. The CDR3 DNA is TGTGCCAGCTCACCATCAGGGCGGGAGCAGTTCTTC. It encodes CASSPSGREQFF.

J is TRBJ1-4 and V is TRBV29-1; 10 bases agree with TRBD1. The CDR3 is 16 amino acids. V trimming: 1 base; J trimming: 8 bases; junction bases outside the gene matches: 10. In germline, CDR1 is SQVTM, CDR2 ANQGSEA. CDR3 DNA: TGCAGCGTTGAAGGGAAGACCGACAGGGGGCGCGAAAAACTGTTTTTT. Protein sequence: CSVEGKTDRGREKLFF.

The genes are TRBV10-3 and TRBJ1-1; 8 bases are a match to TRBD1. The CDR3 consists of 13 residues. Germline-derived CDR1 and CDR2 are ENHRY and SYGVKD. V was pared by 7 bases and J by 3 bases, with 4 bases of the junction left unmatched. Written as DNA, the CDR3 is TGTGCCATCAACTCGGACAGGGACACTGAAGCTTTCTTT. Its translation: CAINSDRDTEAFF.

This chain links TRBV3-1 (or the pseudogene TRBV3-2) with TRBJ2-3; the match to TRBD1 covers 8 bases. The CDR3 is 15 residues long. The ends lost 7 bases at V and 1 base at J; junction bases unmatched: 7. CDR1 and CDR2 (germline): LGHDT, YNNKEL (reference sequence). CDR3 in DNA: TGTGCCAGCAACCAGCCGACAGGGGGCACAGATACGCAGTATTTT. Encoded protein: CASNQPTGGTDTQYF.

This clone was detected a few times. CDR3 DNA sequence: TGTGCCAGCAGTGACGGGACAGAGTATAGCAATCAGCCCCAGCATTTT. Protein sequence: CASSDGTEYSNQPQHF. The chain uses TRBV6-1 and TRBJ1-5, with 7 bases fitting TRBD1. Germline V gives CDR1 MNHNS, CDR2 SASEGT. J was trimmed by 0 bases and V by 3 bases; bases with no gene match: 5. The CDR3 sequence is 16 residues long.

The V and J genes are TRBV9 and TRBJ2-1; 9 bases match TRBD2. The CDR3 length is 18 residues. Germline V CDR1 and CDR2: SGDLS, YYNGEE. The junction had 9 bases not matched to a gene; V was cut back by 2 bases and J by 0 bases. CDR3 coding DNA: TGTGCCAGCAGCGTGGGCGGGAGGGCCTCCGGCTCCTACAATGAGCAGTTCTTC. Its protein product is CASSVGGRASGSYNEQFF.

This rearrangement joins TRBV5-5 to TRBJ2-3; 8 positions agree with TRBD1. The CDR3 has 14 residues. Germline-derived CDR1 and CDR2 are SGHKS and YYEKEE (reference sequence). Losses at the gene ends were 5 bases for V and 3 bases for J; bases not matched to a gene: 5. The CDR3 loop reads CASSQDRATDTQYF. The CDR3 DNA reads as TGTGCCAGCAGTCAGGACAGGGCTACAGATACGCAGTATTTT.

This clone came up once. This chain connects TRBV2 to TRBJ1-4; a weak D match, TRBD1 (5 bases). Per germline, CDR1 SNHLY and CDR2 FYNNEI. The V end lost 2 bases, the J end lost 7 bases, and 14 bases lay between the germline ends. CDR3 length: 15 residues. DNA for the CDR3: TGTGCCAGCAGTGAATTGTCGGGGGTAGGTGAAAAACTGTTTTTT. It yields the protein CASSELSGVGEKLFF.

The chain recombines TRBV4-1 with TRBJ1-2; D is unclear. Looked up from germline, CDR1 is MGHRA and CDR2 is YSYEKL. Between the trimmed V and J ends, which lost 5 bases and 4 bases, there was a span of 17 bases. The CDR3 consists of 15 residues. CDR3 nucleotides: TGCGCCAGCAGCGTCCAAGAGCAGACACTCTATGGCTACACCTTC. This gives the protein CASSVQEQTLYGYTF.

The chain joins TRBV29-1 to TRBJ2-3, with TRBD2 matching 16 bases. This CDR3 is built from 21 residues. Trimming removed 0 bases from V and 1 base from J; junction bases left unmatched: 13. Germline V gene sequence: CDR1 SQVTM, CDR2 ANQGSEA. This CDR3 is CSVEERVGLAGGSTGTDTQYF. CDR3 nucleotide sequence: TGCAGCGTTGAAGAAAGGGTGGGACTAGCGGGAGGGAGTACGGGCACAGATACGCAGTATTTT.